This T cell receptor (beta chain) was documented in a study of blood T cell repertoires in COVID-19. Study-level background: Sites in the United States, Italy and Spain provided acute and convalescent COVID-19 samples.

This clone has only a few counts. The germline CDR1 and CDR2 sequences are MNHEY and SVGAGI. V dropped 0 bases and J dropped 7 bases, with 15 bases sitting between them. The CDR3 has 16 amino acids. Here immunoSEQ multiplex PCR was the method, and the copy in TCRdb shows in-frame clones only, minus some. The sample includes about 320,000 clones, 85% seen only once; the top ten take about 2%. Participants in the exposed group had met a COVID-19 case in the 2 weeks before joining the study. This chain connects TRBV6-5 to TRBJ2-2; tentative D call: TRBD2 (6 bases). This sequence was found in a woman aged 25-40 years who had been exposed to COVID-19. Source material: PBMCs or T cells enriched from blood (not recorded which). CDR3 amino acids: CASSYSRLRGGGELFF. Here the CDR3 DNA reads TGTGCCAGCAGTTACTCGAGATTGCGGGGAGGCGGGGAGCTGTTTTTT.